This entry lists 31 T cell receptor beta chains sequenced from one sample in a study of glioma-infiltrating T cells. Amplification of TCR alpha and beta CDR3 regions from RNA used iRepertoire nested multiplex PCR. TCRdb passed the multiplex PCR reads through MiXCR, listing each CDR3 protein once. The data hold about 380,000 distinct CDR3 sequences, with roughly two fifths observed a single time. Sequenced input: glioma tissue, nonneoplastic brain tissue, or PBMCs (not recorded which). These receptors came from a human donor with low-grade glioma or glioblastoma, undergoing nonglioma brain surgery, or in good health (not recorded which).

This clonotype was found many times. The V call is TRBV7-2, the J call TRBJ2-5, with D possibly being TRBD1 (6 bases). CDR3 size: 15 residues. The germline V gene encodes CDR1 SGHTA and CDR2 FQGNSA. V was shortened by 6 bases and J by 2 bases, with 16 bases between the two germline ends. CDR3 amino acids: CASRISLDSQETQYF. CDR3 nucleotides: TGTGCCAGCAGGATCAGTTTGGACAGTCAAGAGACCCAGTACTTC. Full variable domain (outside the CDR3, taken from reference TRBV7-2 and TRBJ2-5): GAGVSQSPSNKVTEKGKDVELRCDPISGHTALYWYRQSLGQGLEFLIYFQGNSAPDKSGLPSDRFSAERTGGSVSTLTIQRTQQEDSAVYLCASRISLDSQETQYFGPGTRLLVL.

This rearrangement joins TRBV6-5 to TRBJ2-7, with a possible D match to TRBD2 (5 bases). The CDR3 length is 12 residues. V was trimmed by 4 bases and J by 6 bases, leaving 10 bases between them. Germline V gene lookup returns CDR1 MNHEY and CDR2 SVGAGI. The CDR3 DNA follows: TGTGCCAGCAGTTTAAGAGGGCGCGAGCAGTACTTC. Translated, it gives CASSLRGREQYF.

The genes are TRBV4-2 and TRBJ1-1; 7 positions agree with TRBD1. This CDR3 region has 13 residues. V lost 0 bases to trimming and J lost 10 bases; unmatched junction nucleotides: 5. Germline values: CDR1 LGHNA, CDR2 YNFKEQ. CDR3 loop: CASSQDGGGVAFF. In DNA form, the CDR3 reads TGTGCCAGCAGCCAAGATGGAGGGGGCGTAGCTTTCTTT.

The chain joins TRBV4-2 to TRBJ2-1, with 12 bases aligning to TRBD2. Germline V CDR1 and CDR2: LGHNA, YNFKEQ. Unmatched junction bases numbered 4, after V lost 2 bases and J lost 5 bases. The length of the CDR3 is 16 residues. This CDR3 reads CASSQPLAGGNNEQFF. DNA for the CDR3: TGTGCCAGCAGCCAACCCCTAGCGGGAGGGAACAATGAGCAGTTCTTC.

V usage is TRBV10-3 and J usage is TRBJ2-5; D gene unclear. Germline assignment: CDR1 ENHRY and CDR2 SYGVKD. This CDR3 is 13 amino acids long. The ends were cut back, 0 bases at V and 0 bases at J, with 2 bases in the middle. As DNA, the CDR3 is TGTGCCATCAGTGAGTCGTACCAAGAGACCCAGTACTTC. It encodes CAISESYQETQYF.

A note on this clonotype: The CDR3 carries no conserved terminal phenylalanine or tryptophan, so it likely arises from a read error. The chain uses TRBV7-6 and TRBJ2-7, with TRBD2 as a possible D gene (6 bases). Looked up from germline, CDR1 is SGHVS and CDR2 is FNYEAQ. The CDR3 is made up of 16 amino acids. Trimming took 2 bases from V and 0 from J, leaving 14 bases between them. CDR3 sequence (DNA): TGTGCCAGCAGCTTATCCGGGACTTCCCTCTCCTACGAGCAGTACCTC. Translating it yields CASSLSGTSLSYEQYL.

Notes on this clonotype: It may be a read error: a sequence one base away is much more abundant. The rearrangement links TRBV28 to TRBJ2-7, with TRBD2 matching over 12 bases. V lost 2 bases, J lost 2 bases, and 10 bases stayed unmatched. This CDR3 spans 18 amino acids. From germline, CDR1 is MDHEN and CDR2 SYDVKM. CDR3 nucleotides: TGTGCCAGCAGTTTACGGACAAGGACTAGCGGGGAGGCCTACGAGCAGTACTTC. This sequence encodes CASSLRTRTSGEAYEQYF.

A word on this clonotype: This may arise from a read error, as a much more abundant clone is one base away. This chain links TRBV28 with TRBJ2-1; perhaps TRBD2 as D (5 bases). Germline CDR1 is MDHEN and CDR2 is SYDVKM. With 5 bases removed from V and 8 bases from J, the gap between germline ends came to 16 bases. This CDR3 comprises 14 residues. Here the CDR3 reads CASSLREGWDEQFF. The CDR3 nucleotides are TGTGCCAGCAGTCTTAGAGAGGGCTGGGATGAGCAGTTCTTC.

This clonotype was seen at least ten times. The rearrangement joins TRBV4-2 to TRBJ2-7, with TRBD2 as a possible D gene (5 bases). The length of the CDR3 is 15 residues. The germline V gene encodes CDR1 LGHNA and CDR2 YNFKEQ. Trimming took 1 base from V and 2 from J, leaving 12 bases between them. DNA of the CDR3: TGTGCCAGCAGCCAAGCCGCGGGTGGGACCTACGAGCAGTACTTC. It translates to CASSQAAGGTYEQYF.

This clonotype was observed a few times. CDR3 in amino acids: CASSLDFPTESTDTQYF. The CDR3 nucleotides read TGTGCCAGCAGCTTAGATTTCCCGACAGAAAGCACAGATACGCAGTATTTT. This rearrangement joins TRBV7-9 to TRBJ2-3; D perhaps matches TRBD1 (5 bases). Trimming shortened V by 1 base and J by 0 bases, and 14 bases separated the two germline ends. This CDR3 comprises 17 residues. Germline V gene lookup returns CDR1 SEHNR and CDR2 FQNEAQ (reference sequence).

Only a few counts were recorded for this clonotype. The chain couples TRBV27 to TRBJ2-7; D not certain. Between the trimmed V and J ends, which lost 2 bases and 0 bases, there was a span of 5 bases. CDR3 length: 13 amino acids. Germline V gives CDR1 MNHEY, CDR2 SMNVEV (reference sequence). CDR3 sequence reads: CASSLKSSYEQYF. CDR3 nucleotides: TGTGCCAGCAGTTTAAAGTCCTCCTACGAGCAGTACTTC.

The chain combines TRBV4-1 with TRBJ2-1; the match to TRBD2 covers 14 bases. The germline CDR1 and CDR2 sequences are MGHRA and YSYEKL. The junction had 9 bases not matched to a gene; V was cut back by 2 bases and J by 9 bases. This CDR3 has 17 amino acids. For the CDR3, the DNA is TGCGCCAGCAGCCAACTGGGACTAGCGGGAGACTGGAGTGAGCAGTTCTTC. The encoded protein is CASSQLGLAGDWSEQFF.

The gene calls are TRBV29-1 and TRBJ2-1; 10 bases are a match to TRBD2. The J segment lost 4 bases and the V segment lost 5 bases, leaving 8 bases of the junction unmatched. Germline V lookup: CDR1 SQVTM, CDR2 ANQGSEA. This CDR3 has 15 residues. CDR3 sequence: CSVLGLAARYNEQFF. The CDR3 coding sequence is TGCAGCGTTCTAGGACTAGCGGCCCGTTACAATGAGCAGTTCTTC.

This clonotype was detected a few times. The rearrangement uses TRBV7-6 and TRBJ2-3; TRBD2 agrees at 14 bases. The V gene end was trimmed by 3 bases and the J gene end by 4 bases; junction bases not matched to a gene: 9. Germline V gene data show CDR1 as SGHVS and CDR2 as FNYEAQ. CDR3 length equals 18 residues. The CDR3, as DNA: TGTGCCAGCAGCTTCCGGGGACTAGCGGGAGTACTGGCAGATACGCAGTATTTT. As protein: CASSFRGLAGVLADTQYF.

This chain uses TRBV12-3 or TRBV12-4 with TRBJ1-2, with TRBD1 identical over 9 bases. V was pared by 2 bases and J by 7 bases, with 8 bases of the junction left unmatched. There are 15 residues in the CDR3. As DNA, the CDR3 is TGTGCCAGCAGTTTAAGGTCGGGGACAGGGTCTGGCTACACCTTC. It specifies CASSLRSGTGSGYTF.

The chain combines TRBV7-2 with TRBJ2-5, with 9 bases aligning to TRBD2. Per the germline V gene, CDR1 is SGHTA and CDR2 is FQGNSA. There are 14 residues in the CDR3. J lost 1 base, V lost 3 bases, and 0 bases had no gene match. As DNA, the CDR3 is TGTGCCAGCAGCTTTAGCGGGAGCCAAGAGACCCAGTACTTC. Residues: CASSFSGSQETQYF.

This clonotype was seen many times. The genes are TRBV2 and TRBJ2-1, with 10 bases lining up with TRBD1. J gave up 7 bases and V 6 bases, and 0 bases lay outside the gene matches. CDR1 is SNHLY, CDR2 FYNNEI, per germline. The CDR3 contains 12 residues. The CDR3 region has the DNA TGTGCCAGCAGGGACAGGGGGAATGAGCAGTTCTTC. Protein product: CASRDRGNEQFF. The whole variable domain, filled in from reference TRBV2 and TRBJ2-1, reads EPEVTQTPSHQVTQMGQEVILRCVPISNHLYFYWYRQILGQKVEFLVSFYNNEISEKSEIFDDQFSVERPDGSNFTLKIRSTKLEDSAMYFCASRDRGNEQFFGPGTRLTVL.

This clonotype has at least ten counts. This CDR3 is CASSFLAFSSYNEQFF. For the CDR3, the DNA is TGTGCCAGCAGTTTTCTGGCTTTTAGCTCCTACAATGAGCAGTTCTTC. The chain combines TRBV27 with TRBJ2-1, with D unclear. V lost 3 bases and J 0 bases, leaving 12 bases between the germline ends. This CDR3 spans 16 amino acids. The germline V gene encodes CDR1 MNHEY and CDR2 SMNVEV (reference sequence).

Only one count was recorded for this clonotype. The chain uses TRBV28 and TRBJ2-5; 11 bases are a match to TRBD1. Per germline, CDR1 MDHEN and CDR2 SYDVKM. With 9 bases clipped from V and 2 bases from J, the junction kept 11 bases outside the gene matches. There are 16 residues in the CDR3. This CDR3 is CARRTGGATNQETQYF. Written as DNA, the CDR3 is TGTGCCAGAAGGACAGGGGGCGCAACAAATCAAGAGACCCAGTACTTC.

The genes are TRBV20-1 and TRBJ2-7; 10 positions agree with TRBD1. V lost 3 bases to trimming and J lost 3 bases; unmatched junction nucleotides: 8. CDR1 DFQATT and CDR2 SNEGSKA come from the germline V gene (reference sequence). The CDR3 consists of 15 residues. The CDR3 is CSARGRTGGVYEQYF. The CDR3 coding sequence is TGCAGTGCTAGGGGGCGGACAGGGGGGGTCTACGAGCAGTACTTC.

This clonotype was found many times. The rearrangement joins TRBV7-2 to TRBJ2-7; TRBD1 aligns across 10 bases. V shed 4 bases, J shed 5 bases, and the junction held 11 bases outside the gene matches. The CDR3 is 16 residues long. CDR1 and CDR2 (germline): SGHTA, FQGNSA. The CDR3 DNA reads TGTGCCAGCAGCTCGAGGGCCGGGACAGGGGACCACGAGCAGTACTTC. It translates to CASSSRAGTGDHEQYF.

This clonotype has a handful of counts. This chain joins TRBV20-1 and TRBJ2-5; perhaps TRBD1 as D (5 bases). The germline V gene encodes CDR1 DFQATT and CDR2 SNEGSKA (reference sequence). Trimming took 0 bases from V and 5 from J, leaving 10 bases between them. The length of the CDR3 is 13 residues. As DNA, the CDR3 is TGCAGTGCTAGAGATGGCAGGGTGGAGACCCAGTACTTC. Protein product: CSARDGRVETQYF.

This clonotype has a count of ten or more. V usage is TRBV6-1 and J usage is TRBJ2-1, with D hard to call. Germline V gene lookup returns CDR1 MNHNS and CDR2 SASEGT. The V end was cut by 5 bases, the J end by 9 bases, with 14 bases between. CDR3 length: 13 residues. DNA of the CDR3: TGTGCCAGCAGTTCAACCAGCAGAGGTGAGCAGTTCTTC. As protein: CASSSTSRGEQFF.

A word on this clonotype: This could be a read error, since a much larger clone is one nucleotide away. The chain is built from TRBV6-1 and TRBJ1-1, with TRBD1 matching over 8 bases. The CDR3 is 13 residues long. Looked up from germline, CDR1 is MNHNS and CDR2 is SASEGT. Trimming took 5 bases from V and 3 from J; bases not matched to a gene: 2. CDR3 loop: CASSQGADTEAFF. In DNA form, the CDR3 reads TGTGCCAGCAGTCAGGGGGCGGACACTGAAGCTTTCTTT.

The chain links TRBV9 to TRBJ2-7; perhaps D is TRBD1 or TRBD2 (5 bases each). Germline assignment: CDR1 SGDLS and CDR2 YYNGEE. The V end lost 0 bases, the J end lost 2 bases, and 12 bases lay between the germline ends. This CDR3 spans 15 amino acids. The CDR3: CASSVVPGLTYEQYF. The CDR3 DNA is TGTGCCAGCAGCGTAGTTCCGGGGCTCACCTACGAGCAGTACTTC.

This clonotype was observed a few times. This chain uses TRBV10-2 with TRBJ2-7; D unresolved. Trimming stripped 5 bases from V and 1 base from J, with 3 bases between. This CDR3 spans 11 amino acids. From germline, CDR1 is WSHSY and CDR2 SAAADI. CDR3 sequence (DNA): TGCGCCAGCAGTAAATCCTACGAGCAGTACTTC. Protein: CASSKSYEQYF.

This clonotype appeared once. The chain uses TRBV6-2 or TRBV6-3 and TRBJ2-1, with 13 bases aligning to TRBD2. V dropped 7 bases and J dropped 3; count of bases not matched to a gene: 6. This CDR3 has 16 residues. Per the germline V gene, CDR1 is MNHEY and CDR2 is SVGEGT. As DNA, the CDR3 is TGTGCCAGCAACGCACTAGCGGGAGGGAGCTACAATGAGCAGTTCTTC. Protein: CASNALAGGSYNEQFF.

On this clonotype itself: The junction shows a germline mismatch at one end, possibly a read error. The CDR3 DNA reads TGTGCCACATTCTCTGTAAACACCATATATTTT. Its protein is CATFSVNTIYF. The V gene is TRBV27, the J gene TRBJ1-3; D ambiguous. Germline V gives CDR1 MNHEY, CDR2 SMNVEV (reference sequence). The CDR3 extends over 11 amino acids.

A few counts support this clonotype. The chain recombines TRBV7-9 with TRBJ2-7, with TRBD2 identical over 12 bases. CDR3 length equals 17 residues. Looked up from germline, CDR1 is SEHNR and CDR2 is FQNEAQ (reference sequence). The J segment lost 3 bases and the V segment lost 5 bases, leaving 11 bases of the junction unmatched. The DNA for the CDR3 is TGTGCCAGCAGCCCAGGACTAGCGGGGCTGCAGGGCTACGAGCAGTACTTC. Its translation: CASSPGLAGLQGYEQYF.

As for this clonotype: A much larger clone differs by one base, so this may be a read error. The V gene is TRBV27, the J gene TRBJ2-1; D is perhaps TRBD1 or TRBD2 (5 bases each). Trimming pared 3 bases from V and 9 bases from J, leaving 18 bases between. The CDR3 extends over 15 amino acids. Germline-derived CDR1 and CDR2 are MNHEY and SMNVEV (reference sequence). CDR3 sequence: CASSLRAAVDSEQFF. The CDR3 DNA follows: TGTGCCAGCAGTTTGCGGGCTGCGGTAGACAGTGAGCAGTTCTTC.

The sample holds many counts of this clonotype. The chain links TRBV28 to TRBJ1-1; D uncertain. Trimming removed 6 bases from V and 1 base from J, with 9 bases in between. Looked up from germline, CDR1 is MDHEN and CDR2 is SYDVKM. This CDR3 contains 13 residues. CDR3 sequence: CASRGLTNTEAFF. The CDR3 DNA sequence: TGTGCCAGCAGAGGGCTTACGAACACTGAAGCTTTCTTT.